Presented here are 26 T cell receptor beta chains from one specimen sequenced in a study of cytomegalovirus exposure and HLA in healthy donors. Amplification used 60 Vbeta primers and 13 Jbeta primers. Using immunoSEQ multiplex PCR, the repertoire was profiled, and TCRdb retains in-frame clones only, with some absent. This table has fewer than 120,000 clones, approximately 82% appearing once. The material sequenced was PBMCs. The receptors come from a man aged 25 to 45 in good health and CMV-seropositive.

V gene TRBV9 combines with J gene TRBJ1-6, with D possibly matching TRBD1 (6 bases). The CDR3 runs 14 residues. Per germline, CDR1 SGDLS and CDR2 YYNGEE. V dropped 0 bases and J dropped 9 bases, with 10 bases sitting between them. The CDR3 spells CASSVGQAASPLHF. CDR3 DNA sequence: TGTGCCAGCAGCGTAGGACAGGCGGCTTCACCCCTCCACTTT.

V gene TRBV11-2 combines with J gene TRBJ2-1; 11 bases line up with TRBD2. The CDR3 spans 15 residues. The V gene end was trimmed by 5 bases and the J gene end by 9 bases; junction bases not matched to a gene: 9. CDR1 SGHAT and CDR2 FQNNGV come from the germline V gene. The DNA of the CDR3 is TGTGCCAGCAGCCCAGTAGCGGGGGGGCCGGTTGAGCAGTTCTTC. Amino acid sequence: CASSPVAGGPVEQFF.

V and J are TRBV7-2 and TRBJ1-5; 10 nucleotides align to TRBD1. Germline lookup yields CDR1 SGHTA and CDR2 FQGNSA. The CDR3 is 16 residues long. Unmatched junction bases numbered 10, after V lost 5 bases and J lost 6 bases. CDR3 bases: TGTGCCAGCAGCATCCTCACGGGGACAGGGGCTCAGCCCCAGCATTTT. Its protein is CASSILTGTGAQPQHF.

In its sample, this clone was seen a few times. The rearrangement links TRBV7-2 to TRBJ2-5; D is unresolved. Trimming removed 6 bases at V and 4 bases at J, with 6 bases between. The CDR3 is 11 amino acids. Looked up from germline, CDR1 is SGHTA and CDR2 is FQGNSA. The CDR3 nucleotides are TGTGCCAGCAGTAAGAGAGAGACCCAGTACTTC. Its translation is CASSKRETQYF.

V gene TRBV19 combines with J gene TRBJ2-5, with TRBD2 matching over 11 bases. Germline V lookup: CDR1 LNHDA, CDR2 SQIVND (reference sequence). With V trimmed by 3 bases and J by 1 base, 4 bases remained unmatched. The CDR3 extends over 16 amino acids. CDR3 sequence: CASSITSGGPQETQYF. CDR3 in DNA: TGTGCCAGTAGTATTACTAGCGGGGGACCCCAAGAGACCCAGTACTTC.

The rearrangement uses TRBV4-1 and TRBJ1-2, with 7 bases lining up with TRBD1. V trimming: 3 bases; J trimming: 6 bases; junction bases outside the gene matches: 4. Germline CDR1 is MGHRA and CDR2 is YSYEKL. This CDR3 is built from 13 residues. DNA for the CDR3: TGCGCCAGCAGCCAGAACAGGGGTGATGGCTACACCTTC. Residues: CASSQNRGDGYTF.

This clone was observed a few times. The V gene is TRBV6-4, the J gene TRBJ2-1, with 10 positions matching TRBD1. This CDR3 is built from 15 residues. Losses at the gene ends were 0 bases for V and 8 bases for J; bases not matched to a gene: 4. Germline CDR1 MRHNA, CDR2 SNTAGT. The CDR3 loop is CASSDSGQGSYEQFF. In DNA form, the CDR3 reads TGTGCCAGCAGTGACTCGGGACAGGGGAGCTATGAGCAGTTCTTC.

The V and J genes are TRBV7-9 and TRBJ2-5, with D possibly being TRBD1 (6 bases). CDR3 length: 12 amino acids. V lost 11 bases and J 0 bases, leaving 10 bases between the germline ends. The germline gives CDR1 SEHNR, CDR2 FQNEAQ (reference sequence). CDR3 amino acids: CADRSYQETQYF. Written as DNA, the CDR3 is TGTGCCGACAGGAGCTACCAAGAGACCCAGTACTTC.

The CDR3 DNA reads TGTGCCAGCAGCTTTCAGGGAGGGGCCAACGTCCTGACTTTC. Its protein product is CASSFQGGANVLTF. The chain uses TRBV7-2 and TRBJ2-6; tentative D call: TRBD1 (5 bases). Trimming removed 3 bases from V and 4 bases from J, with 7 bases in between. The CDR3 length is 14 residues. Germline CDR1 and CDR2: SGHTA and FQGNSA.

The J gene is TRBJ2-1, the V gene TRBV15, with a possible D match to TRBD2 (6 bases). Germline V gene sequence: CDR1 LNHNV, CDR2 YYDKDF (reference sequence). The CDR3 spans 17 residues. Trimming took off 3 bases at V and 8 bases at J, with 23 bases between the two ends. The DNA of the CDR3 is TGTGCCACCAGCAGGGTTTTCGGACTATCCCGGATGGATGAGCAGTTCTTC. Translating gives CATSRVFGLSRMDEQFF.

The genes are TRBV28 and TRBJ2-2; 9 positions agree with TRBD1. This CDR3 spans 16 amino acids. The germline V gene encodes CDR1 MDHEN and CDR2 SYDVKM. V was pared by 2 bases and J by 5 bases, with 6 bases of the junction left unmatched. The CDR3 sequence: CASSLGGQGGTGELFF. The CDR3, as DNA: TGTGCCAGCAGTTTAGGGGGACAGGGAGGGACCGGGGAGCTGTTTTTT.

This clone occurred once. The chain carries TRBV7-9 and TRBJ1-1; D is unclear. The CDR3 totals 13 residues. Trimming shortened V by 4 bases and J by 4 bases, and 10 bases separated the two germline ends. CDR1 is SEHNR, CDR2 FQNEAQ, per germline (reference sequence). In nucleotides, the CDR3 is TGTGCCAGCAGCTACTCCCTGGTCACTGAAGCTTTCTTT. It encodes CASSYSLVTEAFF.

The gene calls are TRBV27 and TRBJ1-1, with D possibly matching TRBD1 (5 bases). CDR1 and CDR2 (germline): MNHEY, SMNVEV (reference sequence). The CDR3 runs to 15 residues. The germline V and J ends were trimmed by 4 bases and 1 base, with 13 bases remaining between them. The CDR3 nucleotides read TGTGCCAGCAGTTCAATAGACAGCCGGAACACTGAAGCTTTCTTT. Translated, it gives CASSSIDSRNTEAFF.

The V and J genes are TRBV9 and TRBJ1-2; D is unclear. Germline V gene sequence: CDR1 SGDLS, CDR2 YYNGEE. The CDR3 spans 12 residues. Trimming left V 6 bases short and J 7 bases short, with 13 bases between. The CDR3 region is CASNDDEGGYTF. For the CDR3, the DNA is TGTGCCAGCAACGATGACGAGGGTGGCTACACCTTC.

This chain connects TRBV30 to TRBJ2-7; 9 bases agree with TRBD1. V was clipped by 2 bases and J by 6 bases; unmatched bases: 11. CDR3 length equals 15 residues. Per the germline V gene, CDR1 is GTSNPN and CDR2 is SVGIG (reference sequence). CDR3 protein: CAWSPTWTGETEQYF. The CDR3, as DNA: TGTGCCTGGAGTCCTACCTGGACAGGGGAGACCGAGCAGTACTTC. The full variable domain, with the rest looked up from reference TRBV30 and TRBJ2-7, is SQTIHQWPATLVQPVGSPLSLECTVEGTSNPNLYWYRQAAGRGLQLLFYSVGIGQISSEVPQNLSASRPQDRQFILSSKKLLLSDSGFYLCAWSPTWTGETEQYFGPGTRLTVT.

This clone appeared a few times. The V gene is TRBV5-1, the J gene TRBJ1-1; D gene ambiguous. This CDR3 spans 14 amino acids. Germline V gene lookup returns CDR1 SGHRS and CDR2 YFSETQ. Trimming removed 0 bases at V and 3 bases at J, with 9 bases between. CDR3 sequence: CASSLGPGDTEAFF. DNA of the CDR3: TGCGCCAGCAGCTTGGGTCCTGGAGACACTGAAGCTTTCTTT.

V is TRBV7-2 and J is TRBJ1-5, with D possibly being TRBD1 (6 bases). CDR1 and CDR2 (germline): SGHTA, FQGNSA. With 4 bases removed from V and 2 bases from J, the gap between germline ends came to 15 bases. This CDR3 comprises 16 residues. The CDR3 spells CASSWRGTLGNQPQHF. The CDR3 DNA follows: TGTGCCAGCAGCTGGCGGGGGACACTGGGCAATCAGCCCCAGCATTTT.

The CDR3, as DNA: TGTGCCAGCAGTTACGGGCGGGGGGGCACAGATACGCAGTATTTT. Its protein product is CASSYGRGGTDTQYF. This sequence joins TRBV6-5 and TRBJ2-3; the match to TRBD2 covers 8 bases. This CDR3 is 15 amino acids long. J gave up 1 base and V 2 bases, and 2 bases lay outside the gene matches. Germline V gene lookup returns CDR1 MNHEY and CDR2 SVGAGI.

Written as DNA, the CDR3 is TGTGCCAGCAGGCGCGGGACCTCCACTGAAGCTTTCTTT. This translates into CASRRGTSTEAFF. This chain connects TRBV28 to TRBJ1-1; D may be TRBD1 (5 bases). Deletions cut 6 bases from V and 4 bases from J, with 12 bases between. The CDR3 runs to 13 residues. The germline V gene has CDR1 MDHEN and CDR2 SYDVKM.

The rearrangement joins TRBV6-5 to TRBJ2-7, with 9 positions matching TRBD1. Looked up from germline, CDR1 is MNHEY and CDR2 is SVGAGI. CDR3 length: 15 residues. V was clipped by 0 bases and J by 6 bases; unmatched bases: 6. CDR3 protein: CASSYSRDRVGEQYF. Here the CDR3 DNA reads TGTGCCAGCAGTTACTCCCGGGACAGGGTAGGCGAGCAGTACTTC.

The chain is built from TRBV4-1 and TRBJ2-5, with D maybe TRBD2 (6 bases). The better agreement between TRBJ2-7 and the DNA end casts doubt on the J call. Per germline, CDR1 MGHRA and CDR2 YSYEKL. The CDR3 is 16 amino acids. The CDR3 sequence is CASSLKSGTAHSEQYF. CDR3 nucleotide sequence: TGCGCCAGCAGCCTAAAGTCCGGGACTGCTCATTCCGAGCAGTACTTC.

The chain employs TRBV7-8 and TRBJ2-1, with TRBD1 identical over 7 bases. Germline loops: CDR1 SGHVS, CDR2 FQNEAQ. This CDR3 region has 15 residues. V dropped 5 bases and J dropped 7; count of bases not matched to a gene: 11. The CDR3 sequence is CASSPRQGARNEQFF. The CDR3, as DNA: TGTGCCAGCAGCCCCCGACAGGGAGCCCGAAATGAGCAGTTCTTC.

There are a few counts of this clone. The rearrangement uses TRBV14 and TRBJ1-2; D gene ambiguous. Trimming took 3 bases from V and 5 from J, leaving 13 bases between them. CDR1 is SGHDN, CDR2 FVKESK, per germline. CDR3 size: 14 residues. Here the CDR3 reads CASSQAIKPYGYTF. The DNA for the CDR3 is TGTGCCAGCAGCCAGGCCATAAAACCTTATGGCTACACCTTC.

The chain links TRBV28 to TRBJ2-7; 10 positions match TRBD1. V shed 10 bases, J shed 2 bases, and the junction held 14 bases outside the gene matches. CDR3 length: 16 residues. Germline lookup yields CDR1 MDHEN and CDR2 SYDVKM. The DNA for the CDR3 is TGTGCCACCCAGGGGGCGGGACAGGGGAACCCCTACGAGCAGTACTTC. It yields the protein CATQGAGQGNPYEQYF.

The V gene is TRBV2, the J gene TRBJ1-5; D may be TRBD1 (5 bases). Germline CDR1 is SNHLY and CDR2 is FYNNEI. V was trimmed by 5 bases and J by 0 bases, leaving 17 bases between them. There are 17 residues in the CDR3. In nucleotides, the CDR3 is TGTGCCAGCAGTCGGTCGGGGGAGGAGGATAGCAATCAGCCCCAGCATTTT. The encoded protein is CASSRSGEEDSNQPQHF.

V and J are TRBV2 and TRBJ1-6; 10 bases are a match to TRBD1. Germline V lookup: CDR1 SNHLY, CDR2 FYNNEI. V shed 8 bases and J 9 bases; nucleotides not matched to a gene: 4. The CDR3 length is 13 residues. The CDR3 loop reads CASDRGRASPLHF. Here the CDR3 DNA reads TGTGCCAGCGACAGGGGGCGAGCTTCACCCCTCCACTTT. Full variable domain (rest looked up from reference TRBV2 and TRBJ1-6): EPEVTQTPSHQVTQMGQEVILRCVPISNHLYFYWYRQILGQKVEFLVSFYNNEISEKSEIFDDQFSVERPDGSNFTLKIRSTKLEDSAMYFCASDRGRASPLHFGNGTRLTVT.